This T cell receptor beta chain is from a study of cytomegalovirus exposure and HLA in healthy donors. Study-level results: Testing in vitro showed a few CMV-associated chains specific for CMV antigens. Both high specificity and high sensitivity reportedly marked the classifier's diagnosis of cytomegalovirus status. Some TCR beta chains (about 170 of them) were listed as cytomegalovirus-associated. According to a later analysis, TCR clusters from the first cohort tended to co-occur in the roughly 110 validation repertoires.

Concerning this clone: Its specificity is unknown.

Germline trimming cut 7 bases from V and 5 bases from J; bases unmatched to any gene: 7. Germline CDR1 reads SNHLY; CDR2 reads FYNNEI. The CDR3 is 15 amino acids. Assay: immunoSEQ multiplex PCR; the TCRdb copy retains only in-frame clones and omits some. The data hold about 140,000 clones, with 82% observed a single time. This TCR was sampled from a man in his thirties or forties in good health and CMV-seropositive. J is TRBJ1-5 and V is TRBV2, with 11 bases aligning to TRBD1. The source material was PBMCs. CDR3 residues: CASTRDRGGDQPQHF. As DNA, the CDR3 is TGTGCCAGCACCCGGGACAGGGGGGGGGATCAGCCCCAGCATTTT.